This T cell receptor (beta chain) was sequenced for a study of breast tumors, draining lymph nodes, adjacent tissues. There are many counts of this clonotype. Its target is not known. The lymph nodes were axillary draining lymph nodes from breast cancer patients. Via MiXCR, TCRdb re-called the multiplex PCR reads, giving one row per CDR3 protein. The sample yields about 150,000 distinct CDR3 sequences, approximately 29% seen once. Trimming at V came to 7 bases and at J to 2 bases, leaving 7 bases not matched to a gene. The CDR3 is 14 residues long. Germline V gene sequence: CDR1 MNHNS, CDR2 SASEGT. Study results and caveats: Tumor T cell lymph node origin was a supported hypothesis, not proven.

The receptor was isolated from a female donor with breast cancer. Some clones in this sample may be carry-over from other donors' samples. The sequencing sample was made of axillary lymph node tissue. The rearrangement links TRBV6-1 to TRBJ2-7; 8 nucleotides align to TRBD1. The CDR3 here is CASTNRGITYEQYF. DNA for the CDR3: TGTGCCAGCACCAACAGGGGGATTACCTACGAGCAGTACTTC.